The 16 T cell receptor beta chains below were found in one sample sequenced in a study of blood T cell repertoires in COVID-19. Produced via immunoSEQ multiplex PCR; TCRdb's table is partial and in-frame only. The table lists 250,000 to 300,000 clones, approximately 88% of them singletons, with less than 1% in the top ten. Sample: peripheral blood. Receptors were obtained from a woman in her 40s who had recovered from COVID-19.

The V gene is TRBV11-3, the J gene TRBJ2-1, with 11 bases that match TRBD1. This CDR3 has 15 amino acids. J lost 4 bases, V lost 5 bases, and 4 bases had no gene match. Germline-derived CDR1 and CDR2 are SGHNT and YENEEA. In DNA, the CDR3 is TGTGCCAGCAGCCCTGGACAGGGGGCTTACAATGAGCAGTTCTTC. Protein product: CASSPGQGAYNEQFF.

The chain carries TRBV21-1 and TRBJ2-2; TRBD1 is taken as the D call from the table, unchecked against the DNA. TRBV21-1 is a known pseudogene. The CDR3 has 17 residues. As DNA, the CDR3 is TGTGCCAGCAGCAGACTCCGGACAGGCTCGAACACCGGGGAGCTGTTTTTT. This gives the protein CASSRLRTGSNTGELFF.

This clone appeared once. The chain is built from TRBV5-4 and TRBJ1-1; 10 bases agree with TRBD1. The J segment lost 3 bases and the V segment lost 4 bases, leaving 6 bases of the junction unmatched. Germline CDR1 is SGHNT and CDR2 is YYREEE (reference sequence). The CDR3 covers 15 residues. CDR3 bases: TGTGCCAGCAGCCCTCGACAGGGGGCGTACACTGAAGCTTTCTTT. Protein: CASSPRQGAYTEAFF.

The V call is TRBV11-3, the J call TRBJ2-2, with 12 bases that match TRBD1. Germline loops: CDR1 SGHNT, CDR2 YENEEA. V lost 8 bases, J lost 4 bases, and 14 bases stayed unmatched. This CDR3 region has 18 residues. CDR3 DNA sequence: TGTGCCAGCCGACCGGGACAGGGGGCGCGAGGGGGCACCGGGGAGCTGTTTTTT. This translates into CASRPGQGARGGTGELFF.

The chain combines TRBV19 with TRBJ2-5; 12 bases map to TRBD2. Germline trimming cut 5 bases from V and 3 bases from J; bases unmatched to any gene: 7. This CDR3 has 16 amino acids. Germline V CDR1 and CDR2: LNHDA, SQIVND (reference sequence). Here the CDR3 DNA reads TGTGCCAGTAGTCAGCCTAGCGGGAGGGCCGAAGAGACCCAGTACTTC. It specifies CASSQPSGRAEETQYF.

This sequence joins TRBV2 and TRBJ1-3; D is perhaps TRBD1 (5 bases). V lost 4 bases, J lost 0 bases, and 13 bases lay in between. CDR3 size: 16 residues. The germline gives CDR1 SNHLY, CDR2 FYNNEI. Here the CDR3 reads CASSADTPYSGNTIYF. CDR3 sequence (DNA): TGTGCCAGCAGTGCGGACACTCCTTACTCTGGAAACACCATATATTTT. Full variable domain (missing parts from reference TRBV2 and TRBJ1-3): EPEVTQTPSHQVTQMGQEVILRCVPISNHLYFYWYRQILGQKVEFLVSFYNNEISEKSEIFDDQFSVERPDGSNFTLKIRSTKLEDSAMYFCASSADTPYSGNTIYFGEGSWLTVV.

This rearrangement joins TRBV19 to TRBJ2-7, with D tentatively TRBD2 (6 bases). The CDR3 covers 14 residues. Germline assignment: CDR1 LNHDA and CDR2 SQIVND (reference sequence). V gave up 5 bases and J gave up 2 bases, with 13 bases separating them. The CDR3 nucleotides are TGTGCCAGTAGTGTGGCTAGCGTAACCTACGAGCAGTACTTC. It codes for CASSVASVTYEQYF.

The CDR3, as DNA: TGTGCCAGCAGTTACGGGGGGGGGACTGAAGCTTTCTTT. It encodes CASSYGGGTEAFF. The chain joins TRBV6-5 to TRBJ1-1; D may be TRBD1 (5 bases). The germline CDR1 and CDR2 sequences are MNHEY and SVGAGI. V lost 2 bases, J lost 5 bases, and 9 bases lay in between. CDR3 length equals 13 residues.

This clone was counted between two and nine times. The sample contains more than one DNA sequence encoding this CDR3. The J gene is TRBJ2-3, the V gene TRBV14; 10 bases agree with TRBD1. From germline, CDR1 is SGHDN and CDR2 FVKESK. V gave up 4 bases and J gave up 6 bases; unmatched junction bases: 4. The CDR3 is 14 residues long. The CDR3 coding sequence is TGTGCCAGCAGCCCCCGGGACAGGGGTGATACGCAGTATTTT. It is translated as CASSPRDRGDTQYF.

The chain combines TRBV11-2 with TRBJ2-4; D not certain. This CDR3 is 15 amino acids long. Germline V gives CDR1 SGHAT, CDR2 FQNNGV. The V and J ends lost 2 bases and 0 bases respectively, with 8 bases between them. CDR3 nucleotides: TGTGCCAGCAGCTTATTTTCGGTAGCCAAAAACATTCAGTACTTC. Translation gives CASSLFSVAKNIQYF.

Here the CDR3 DNA reads TGTGCCAGCAGTTACGAAGGGGGCGCCGTGAACACTGAAGCTTTCTTT. This codes for CASSYEGGAVNTEAFF. The chain is built from TRBV6-5 and TRBJ1-1; 7 positions match TRBD1. The junction had 6 bases not matched to a gene; V was cut back by 2 bases and J by 0 bases. The V gene's germline CDR1 is MNHEY and CDR2 SVGAGI. The CDR3 has 16 amino acids.

The CDR3 DNA reads TGTGCCAGCAGCGTAGGGGTAGGGGGCGACACTGAAGCTTTCTTT. This codes for CASSVGVGGDTEAFF. The J gene is TRBJ1-1, the V gene TRBV9, with 7 bases that match TRBD1. With V trimmed by 0 bases and J by 3 bases, 5 bases remained unmatched. The CDR3 runs 15 residues. The germline V gene has CDR1 SGDLS and CDR2 YYNGEE. The full variable domain, in which reference TRBV9 and TRBJ1-1 provide the parts outside the CDR3, is DSGVTQTPKHLITATGQRVTLRCSPRSGDLSVYWYQQSLDQGLQFLIQYYNGEERAKGNILERFSAQQFPDLHSELNLSSLELGDSALYFCASSVGVGGDTEAFFGQGTRLTVV.

This clone came up once. The chain couples TRBV6-5 to TRBJ2-7; the D is unclear. Germline V gives CDR1 MNHEY, CDR2 SVGAGI. The V gene lost 1 base and the J gene lost 5 bases, with 12 bases spanning the gap. The CDR3 is 14 amino acids. The DNA of the CDR3 is TGTGCCAGCAGTTACTTTCCGGGTGGCGACGAGCAGTACTTC. Translated: CASSYFPGGDEQYF.

The rearrangement uses TRBV30 and TRBJ2-1; the D gene is possibly TRBD1 (5 bases). Trimming removed 4 bases from V and 3 bases from J, with 10 bases in between. Germline-derived CDR1 and CDR2 are GTSNPN and SVGIG (reference sequence). This CDR3 contains 13 residues. For the CDR3, the DNA is TGTGCCTGGACTCAGGGTATCTACAATGAGCAGTTCTTC. Translated, it gives CAWTQGIYNEQFF.

The chain recombines TRBV30 with TRBJ2-5, with D perhaps matching TRBD2 (6 bases). V lost 4 bases and J lost 2, with 17 bases in between. The CDR3 is 15 residues long. CDR1 GTSNPN and CDR2 SVGIG come from the germline V gene (reference sequence). The CDR3 here is CAWNWGSSVQETQYF. In DNA form, the CDR3 reads TGTGCCTGGAATTGGGGGTCTAGCGTACAAGAGACCCAGTACTTC.

The rearrangement joins TRBV20-1 to TRBJ2-1; TRBD2 agrees at 8 bases. CDR1 is DFQATT and CDR2 is SNEGSKA in the germline V gene (reference sequence). The J segment lost 0 bases and the V segment lost 3 bases, leaving 1 base of the junction unmatched. This CDR3 has 14 amino acids. In nucleotides, the CDR3 is TGCAGTGCTAGTAGCGGGACCTCCTACAATGAGCAGTTCTTC. Protein product: CSASSGTSYNEQFF.